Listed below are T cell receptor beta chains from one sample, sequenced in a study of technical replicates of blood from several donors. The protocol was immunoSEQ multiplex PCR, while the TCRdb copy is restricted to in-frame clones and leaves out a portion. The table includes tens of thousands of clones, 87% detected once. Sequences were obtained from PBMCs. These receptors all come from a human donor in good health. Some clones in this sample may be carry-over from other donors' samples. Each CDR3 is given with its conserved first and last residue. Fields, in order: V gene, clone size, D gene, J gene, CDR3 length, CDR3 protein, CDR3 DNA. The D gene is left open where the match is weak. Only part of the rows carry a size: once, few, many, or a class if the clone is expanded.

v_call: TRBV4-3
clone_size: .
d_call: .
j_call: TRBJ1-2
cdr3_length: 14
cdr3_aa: CASSQDRGNYGYTF
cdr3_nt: TGCGCCAGCAGCCAAGACAGGGGTAACTATGGCTACACCTTC

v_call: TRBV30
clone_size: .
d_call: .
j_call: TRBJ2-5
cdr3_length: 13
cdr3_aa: CAWSVPGQETQYF
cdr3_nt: TGTGCCTGGAGTGTGCCAGGACAAGAGACCCAGTACTTC

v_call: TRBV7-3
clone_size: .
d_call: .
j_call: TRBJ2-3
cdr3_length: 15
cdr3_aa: CASSLSGYSTDTQYF
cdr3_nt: TGTGCCAGCAGCTTATCGGGGTACAGCACAGATACGCAGTATTTT

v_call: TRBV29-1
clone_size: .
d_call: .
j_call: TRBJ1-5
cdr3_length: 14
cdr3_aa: CSVLGSGSNQPQHF
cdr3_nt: TGCAGCGTTCTAGGGAGCGGAAGCAATCAGCCCCAGCATTTT

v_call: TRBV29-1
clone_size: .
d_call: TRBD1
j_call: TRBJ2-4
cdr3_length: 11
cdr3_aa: CSVWTGGIQYF
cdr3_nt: TGCAGCGTGTGGACAGGCGGCATTCAGTACTTC

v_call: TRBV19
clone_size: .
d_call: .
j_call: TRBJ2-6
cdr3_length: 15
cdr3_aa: CASSLKISGANVLTF
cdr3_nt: TGTGCCAGTAGCCTAAAGATCTCTGGGGCCAACGTCCTGACTTTC

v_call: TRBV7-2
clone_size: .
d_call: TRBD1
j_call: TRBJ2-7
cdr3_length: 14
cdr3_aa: CASSLGQGANEQYF
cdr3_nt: TGTGCCAGCAGCTTGGGACAGGGGGCCAACGAGCAGTACTTC

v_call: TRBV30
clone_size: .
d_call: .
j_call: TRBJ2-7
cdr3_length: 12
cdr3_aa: CAWSVGSGKQYF
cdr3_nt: TGTGCCTGGAGTGTTGGGAGCGGTAAGCAGTACTTC

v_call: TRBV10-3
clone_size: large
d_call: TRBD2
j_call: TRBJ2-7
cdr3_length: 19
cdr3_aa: CAINGGGKVGLRVTYEQYF
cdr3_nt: TGTGCCATCAATGGGGGAGGGAAGGTCGGTTTGCGGGTAACCTACGAGCAGTACTTC

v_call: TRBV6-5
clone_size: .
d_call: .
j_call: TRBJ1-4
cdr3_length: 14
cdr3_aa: CASRPRTIREKLFF
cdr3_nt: TGTGCCAGCAGGCCCCGGACAATACGGGAAAAACTGTTTTTT

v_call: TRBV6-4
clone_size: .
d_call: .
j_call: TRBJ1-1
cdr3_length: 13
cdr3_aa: CASSQRRDTEAFF
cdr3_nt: TGTGCCAGCAGCCAGAGGAGAGACACTGAAGCTTTCTTT

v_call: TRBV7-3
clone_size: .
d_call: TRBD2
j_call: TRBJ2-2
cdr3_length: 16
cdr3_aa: CASSPRSGMNTGELFF
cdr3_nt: TGTGCCAGCAGCCCCCGTAGCGGGATGAACACCGGGGAGCTGTTTTTT